This TCR beta chain emerged from a study of T cell repertoires in cytomegalovirus infection. TCRdb itself ran the reads through MiXCR, one entry per CDR3 protein. The table shows 450,000 to 550,000 distinct CDR3 sequences, with approximately 15% occurring only once. The V gene end was trimmed by 8 bases and the J gene end by 6 bases; junction bases not matched to a gene: 7. CDR3 length: 14 residues. Germline values: CDR1 LNHDA, CDR2 SQIVND (reference sequence). This clonotype came up many times. This TCR came from a human donor in good health (CMV status not recorded). Some clones in this sample may be carry-over from other donors' samples. This sequence joins TRBV19 and TRBJ2-1, with TRBD2 matching 10 bases. Sequencing was performed on CD8+ T cells from PBMCs. DNA of the CDR3: TGTGCCAGTTTGAGGACTAGCGGCCCCAATGAGCAGTTCTTC. It specifies CASLRTSGPNEQFF.